This T cell receptor beta chain was captured in a study of blood T cell repertoires in COVID-19. The repertoire was sequenced with immunoSEQ multiplex PCR; TCRdb's copy has only in-frame clones and lacks some. The sample has 200,000 to 250,000 clones, around 82% seen once. In this sample, this clone turned up a few times. The CDR3 has 18 amino acids. Germline V gives CDR1 MNHNY, CDR2 SVGAGI (reference sequence). Trimming removed 5 bases from V and 1 base from J; junction bases left unmatched: 11. The TCR originated in a woman older than 75 with acute or convalescent COVID-19. The V and J genes are TRBV6-6 and TRBJ2-4; 10 positions match TRBD2. Material for sequencing was peripheral blood. This CDR3 is CASSHSASGGEAKNIQYF. CDR3 nucleotide sequence: TGTGCCAGCAGTCACAGCGCAAGCGGGGGGGAGGCCAAAAACATTCAGTACTTC.